This passage covers 31 T cell receptor beta chains from one sample sequenced in a study of blood T cell repertoires in COVID-19. Sequenced by immunoSEQ multiplex PCR; TCRdb stores in-frame clones only, minus some. The sample lists more than 200,000 clones; more than 85% were seen once. The sequencing sample was made of PBMCs or T cells enriched from blood (not recorded which). All receptors come from a woman in her twenties or thirties who had recovered from COVID-19.

The V call is TRBV11-2, the J call TRBJ2-7, with D hard to call. The CDR3 contains 15 residues. V was cut by 4 bases and J by 3 bases, with 16 bases left in between. Germline values: CDR1 SGHAT, CDR2 FQNNGV. CDR3 sequence: CASSSYPGESYEQYF. CDR3 bases: TGTGCCAGCAGCTCATATCCGGGTGAGAGCTACGAGCAGTACTTC.

This clone occurred once. The rearrangement joins TRBV9 to TRBJ2-1; maybe TRBD2 (7 bases). CDR3 length: 15 residues. Trimming took off 4 bases at V and 2 bases at J, with 13 bases between the two ends. Per germline, CDR1 SGDLS and CDR2 YYNGEE. CDR3 region: CASSIGGVAYNEQFF. The CDR3 coding sequence is TGTGCCAGCAGCATAGGGGGGGTCGCCTACAATGAGCAGTTCTTC. Combining the CDR3 with reference TRBV9 and TRBJ2-1 gives the whole variable domain DSGVTQTPKHLITATGQRVTLRCSPRSGDLSVYWYQQSLDQGLQFLIQYYNGEERAKGNILERFSAQQFPDLHSELNLSSLELGDSALYFCASSIGGVAYNEQFFGPGTRLTVL.

The chain joins TRBV27 to TRBJ2-7, with TRBD1 matching over 10 bases. J gave up 2 bases and V 5 bases, and 3 bases lay outside the gene matches. The CDR3 sequence is 14 residues long. Germline V lookup: CDR1 MNHEY, CDR2 SMNVEV (reference sequence). The DNA of the CDR3 is TGTGCCAGCAGTATCGGACAGGGGGCCTACGAGCAGTACTTC. It codes for CASSIGQGAYEQYF.

V gene TRBV18 combines with J gene TRBJ1-2; D is undetermined. The length of the CDR3 is 12 residues. CDR1 KGHSH and CDR2 LQKENI come from the germline V gene. V lost 0 bases and J 7 bases, leaving 6 bases between the germline ends. Here the CDR3 reads CASSPPAAGYTF. CDR3 coding DNA: TGTGCCAGCTCACCACCGGCCGCTGGCTACACCTTC.

The chain uses TRBV4-3 and TRBJ1-2, with a tentative D call TRBD1 (6 bases). Germline V gene sequence: CDR1 LGHNA, CDR2 YSLEER. The CDR3 covers 15 residues. Trimming took 5 bases from V and 1 from J, leaving 14 bases between them. As DNA, the CDR3 is TGCGCCAGCAGCTCTCTAGGGGGAATTAACTATGGCTACACCTTC. Its protein product is CASSSLGGINYGYTF.

This clone is a singleton in its sample. The chain uses TRBV9 and TRBJ2-1; 7 nucleotides line up with TRBD2. From germline, CDR1 is SGDLS and CDR2 YYNGEE. The V gene end was trimmed by 0 bases and the J gene end by 3 bases; junction bases not matched to a gene: 6. This CDR3 is 16 amino acids long. CDR3 in amino acids: CASSVESGGSYNEQFF. The CDR3, as DNA: TGTGCCAGCAGCGTAGAATCGGGCGGGAGCTACAATGAGCAGTTCTTC.

V and J are TRBV30 and TRBJ1-2; D call uncertain. CDR1 is GTSNPN and CDR2 is SVGIG in the germline V gene (reference sequence). This CDR3 region has 14 residues. V was trimmed by 3 bases and J by 7 bases, leaving 18 bases between them. The CDR3 coding sequence is TGTGCCTGGAGCAACGAGAACTCACCGGGTGGCTACACCTTC. Encoded protein: CAWSNENSPGGYTF.

V is TRBV11-2 and J is TRBJ1-4, with 8 nucleotides matching TRBD1. Per the germline V gene, CDR1 is SGHAT and CDR2 is FQNNGV. V lost 5 bases, J lost 8 bases, and 7 bases stayed unmatched. The CDR3 is made up of 14 amino acids. CDR3 in DNA: TGTGCCAGCAGCCTGACAGGGGCAGGGGAAAAACTGTTTTTT. Translation: CASSLTGAGEKLFF. The full variable domain, in which reference TRBV11-2 and TRBJ1-4 provide the parts outside the CDR3, is EAGVAQSPRYKIIEKRQSVAFWCNPISGHATLYWYQQILGQGPKLLIQFQNNGVVDDSQLPKDRFSAERLKGVDSTLKIQPAKLEDSAVYLCASSLTGAGEKLFFGSGTQLSVL.

This clone was recorded only once. The V call is TRBV7-2, the J call TRBJ2-2; 12 nucleotides align to TRBD2. J gave up 5 bases and V 5 bases, and 3 bases lay outside the gene matches. The CDR3 is 15 residues long. Germline-derived CDR1 and CDR2 are SGHTA and FQGNSA. The DNA of the CDR3 is TGTGCCAGCAGCGCTAGCGGGAGGGGTACCGGGGAGCTGTTTTTT. It is translated as CASSASGRGTGELFF.

The rearrangement links TRBV19 to TRBJ1-3; D may be TRBD1 (6 bases). This CDR3 contains 12 residues. Trimming pared 10 bases from V and 4 bases from J, leaving 11 bases between. Germline CDR1 is LNHDA and CDR2 is SQIVND (reference sequence). CDR3 in DNA: TGTGCCACCAAGACAGGAGGAAACACCATATATTTT. Protein: CATKTGGNTIYF.

DNA of the CDR3: TGTGCCAGCGTAGACAGTGCTAATGAAAAACTGTTTTTT. The encoded protein is CASVDSANEKLFF. The chain links TRBV28 to TRBJ1-4; tentatively, D is TRBD1 (5 bases). The CDR3 spans 13 residues. V was clipped by 8 bases and J by 3 bases, with 10 bases between them. CDR1 is MDHEN, CDR2 SYDVKM, per germline.

This clone was counted a single time. The chain recombines TRBV28 with TRBJ1-3; 10 positions agree with TRBD1. The CDR3 covers 18 residues. With V trimmed by 6 bases and J by 0 bases, 11 bases remained unmatched. CDR1 and CDR2 (germline): MDHEN, SYDVKM. CDR3 coding DNA: TGTGCCAGCAGGCCCCGGGACAGGGGTCTATTCTCTGGAAACACCATATATTTT. Amino acid sequence: CASRPRDRGLFSGNTIYF.

About this clone: Germline and junction disagree at one end, which may indicate a read error. This chain connects TRBV9 to TRBJ2-1; TRBD1 agrees at 8 bases. Germline CDR1 reads SGDLS; CDR2 reads YYNGEE. This CDR3 spans 15 amino acids. The CDR3 DNA follows: TGTGCCAGCAGGGTAGCCCCTCAGGGGGCTAATGAGCAGTTCTTC. It encodes CASRVAPQGANEQFF.

This chain connects TRBV24-1 to TRBJ2-3; possibly TRBD1 for D (6 bases). The ends were cut back, 5 bases at V and 2 bases at J, with 13 bases in the middle. Germline CDR1 reads KGHDR; CDR2 reads SFDVKD. The CDR3 sequence is 15 residues long. The CDR3 DNA follows: TGTGCCACCAGTGCCTTGGACAGAGACACAGATACGCAGTATTTT. As protein: CATSALDRDTDTQYF.

V is TRBV28 and J is TRBJ1-1; D is unresolved. This CDR3 is built from 14 residues. With 6 bases removed from V and 1 base from J, the gap between germline ends came to 12 bases. Germline V gene data show CDR1 as MDHEN and CDR2 as SYDVKM. The CDR3 DNA sequence: TGTGCCAGCAGGGCGAGGGCAGCGAACACTGAAGCTTTCTTT. Translation: CASRARAANTEAFF.

This chain links TRBV6-6 with TRBJ2-1; 7 bases are shared with TRBD2. J was trimmed by 0 bases and V by 6 bases; bases with no gene match: 8. The germline gives CDR1 MNHNY, CDR2 SVGAGI (reference sequence). The CDR3 runs 16 residues. CDR3 coding DNA: TGTGCCAGCAGCCTAACTAGCGCTCTCTCCTACAATGAGCAGTTCTTC. Protein: CASSLTSALSYNEQFF.

The chain uses TRBV11-1 and TRBJ2-4; D possibly corresponds to TRBD1 (5 bases). Trimming cost V 9 bases and J 6 bases, with 18 bases left between them. Per the germline V gene, CDR1 is SGHAT and CDR2 is FQDESV (reference sequence). The CDR3 totals 14 residues. The CDR3 DNA sequence: TGTGCCAGTTCGGAGAACCTAAGGGGAAACATTCAGTACTTC. The encoded protein is CASSENLRGNIQYF.

The chain is built from TRBV4-3 and TRBJ1-1; 12 positions match TRBD1. The germline CDR1 and CDR2 sequences are LGHNA and YSLEER. V gave up 1 base and J gave up 3 bases; unmatched junction bases: 6. The CDR3 loop spans 17 amino acids. The CDR3 reads CASSQGGTGGRYTEAFF. The CDR3, as DNA: TGCGCCAGCAGCCAAGGGGGGACAGGGGGCCGGTACACTGAAGCTTTCTTT.

This clone came up a few times. The rearrangement uses TRBV27 and TRBJ2-1, with TRBD2 matching over 9 bases. CDR3 length: 16 amino acids. Germline loops: CDR1 MNHEY, CDR2 SMNVEV (reference sequence). V lost 0 bases and J lost 8; bases outside the gene matches: 8. CDR3 sequence: CASSLSGSGSGDEQFF. In DNA, the CDR3 is TGTGCCAGCAGTTTATCAGGTAGCGGGAGTGGGGATGAGCAGTTCTTC.

This chain links TRBV6-5 with TRBJ2-1, with TRBD2 matching over 9 bases. The CDR3 sequence is 15 residues long. The junction had 3 bases not matched to a gene; V was cut back by 6 bases and J by 0 bases. The V gene's germline CDR1 is MNHEY and CDR2 SVGAGI. The CDR3 sequence: CASRTSGFSYNEQFF. As DNA, the CDR3 is TGTGCCAGCAGGACTAGCGGATTCTCCTACAATGAGCAGTTCTTC.

The chain couples TRBV5-1 to TRBJ2-7; 10 bases agree with TRBD1. The CDR3 has 14 amino acids. Germline V gene lookup returns CDR1 SGHRS and CDR2 YFSETQ. After removal of 3 bases from V and 3 bases from J, the junction contained 3 bases not matched to a gene. The DNA of the CDR3 is TGCGCCAGCAGCTCCGGGACAGGGGACTACGAGCAGTACTTC. Protein product: CASSSGTGDYEQYF.

This clone was recorded a few times. The genes are TRBV7-2 and TRBJ1-5; no firm D call. Trimming stripped 1 base from V and 6 bases from J, with 7 bases between. The germline V gene has CDR1 SGHTA and CDR2 FQGNSA. The CDR3 is 13 amino acids. CDR3 DNA: TGTGCCAGCAGCTTAGACCAACTTCAGCCCCAGCATTTT. Translating it yields CASSLDQLQPQHF.

V gene TRBV14 combines with J gene TRBJ2-7; 7 positions match TRBD1. V lost 3 bases, J lost 1 base, and 6 bases stayed unmatched. Germline CDR1 SGHDN, CDR2 FVKESK. CDR3 length: 15 residues. The CDR3 region has the DNA TGTGCCAGCAGCCATGGGGGACAGAGGTCCTACGAGCAGTACTTC. This sequence encodes CASSHGGQRSYEQYF.

The chain links TRBV15 to TRBJ2-1; D gene unclear. There are 16 residues in the CDR3. V lost 2 bases and J lost 2, with 13 bases in between. Germline lookup yields CDR1 LNHNV and CDR2 YYDKDF (reference sequence). The CDR3: CATSRTTHSTYNEQFF. The CDR3 DNA is TGTGCCACCAGCAGAACGACTCATAGTACCTACAATGAGCAGTTCTTC.

This chain links TRBV29-1 with TRBJ2-2, with D perhaps matching TRBD1 (5 bases). Germline V gives CDR1 SQVTM, CDR2 ANQGSEA. The CDR3 sequence is 13 residues long. Between the trimmed V and J ends, which lost 8 bases and 7 bases, there was a span of 17 bases. The CDR3 loop is CSSRAVQGGELFF. In nucleotides, the CDR3 is TGCAGCTCCCGGGCAGTTCAGGGCGGGGAGCTGTTTTTT.

The chain carries TRBV11-3 and TRBJ1-2; D is unclear. The CDR3 loop spans 17 amino acids. Germline loops: CDR1 SGHNT, CDR2 YENEEA. V lost 4 bases and J 8 bases, leaving 26 bases between the germline ends. The DNA of the CDR3 is TGTGCCAGCAGCTCCGAGGAGTCCCCGCCCGAACCTTTCGGCTACACCTTC. Protein: CASSSEESPPEPFGYTF.

The chain joins TRBV19 to TRBJ1-1, with D unclear. This CDR3 is built from 16 residues. Germline V gene sequence: CDR1 LNHDA, CDR2 SQIVND (reference sequence). Between the trimmed V and J ends, which lost 1 base and 0 bases, there was a span of 12 bases. The CDR3 region is CASSIGPRGLNTEAFF. The CDR3 DNA reads TGTGCCAGTAGTATAGGCCCCCGAGGGTTGAACACTGAAGCTTTCTTT. The full variable domain, rest sourced from reference TRBV19 and TRBJ1-1, is DGGITQSPKYLFRKEGQNVTLSCEQNLNHDAMYWYRQDPGQGLRLIYYSQIVNDFQKGDIAEGYSVSREKKESFPLTVTSAQKNPTAFYLCASSIGPRGLNTEAFFGQGTRLTVV.

V usage is TRBV11-1 and J usage is TRBJ2-3, with D uncertain. The V gene lost 5 bases and the J gene lost 2 bases, with 17 bases spanning the gap. The CDR3 extends over 16 amino acids. The germline V gene encodes CDR1 SGHAT and CDR2 FQDESV (reference sequence). The CDR3 nucleotides read TGTGCCAGCAGCCCCCAACCACTAACCGACACAGATACGCAGTATTTT. Protein product: CASSPQPLTDTDTQYF.

The gene calls are TRBV20-1 and TRBJ2-7; possibly TRBD1 for D (6 bases). The CDR3 length is 11 residues. With 5 bases removed from V and 4 bases from J, the gap between germline ends came to 9 bases. In germline, CDR1 is DFQATT, CDR2 SNEGSKA (reference sequence). CDR3 sequence reads: CSALQGYEQYF. The CDR3 nucleotides are TGCAGTGCTCTACAGGGATACGAGCAGTACTTC.

This clone was counted only a few times. The chain links TRBV30 to TRBJ1-2; TRBD1 might be the D (5 bases). Trimming left V 7 bases short and J 0 bases short, with 15 bases between. CDR1 and CDR2 from the germline V gene are GTSNPN and SVGIG (reference sequence). The CDR3 runs 14 residues. The CDR3 loop reads CASTTDTANYGYTF. Here the CDR3 DNA reads TGTGCCTCAACGACAGATACTGCTAACTATGGCTACACCTTC.

The J gene is TRBJ1-5, the V gene TRBV19; D might be TRBD1 (5 bases). The CDR3 runs to 16 residues. The germline V and J ends were trimmed by 7 bases and 2 bases, with 18 bases remaining between them. Germline loops: CDR1 LNHDA, CDR2 SQIVND (reference sequence). CDR3 DNA sequence: TGTGCCAGTAACCCAAATTTTGGGGGGGGCAATCAGCCCCAGCATTTT. Translated: CASNPNFGGGNQPQHF. Using reference TRBV19 and TRBJ1-5 for the parts outside the CDR3, the full variable domain is DGGITQSPKYLFRKEGQNVTLSCEQNLNHDAMYWYRQDPGQGLRLIYYSQIVNDFQKGDIAEGYSVSREKKESFPLTVTSAQKNPTAFYLCASNPNFGGGNQPQHFGDGTRLSIL.